The next 3 T cell receptor beta chains were all read from a single sample in a study of T-cell memory formation after mild COVID-19. MiXCR, run by TCRdb on the 5' RACE reads, gives a single entry per CDR3 protein. The table has fewer than 400,000 distinct CDR3 sequences, about an eighth seen once; the top ten hold about 22%. Sequenced: PBMCs or a T cell subset sorted from them (not recorded which). These receptors were obtained from a man younger than 35 who had mild COVID-19 (a few samples of this study predate the infection). Cell type and time point are not known.

This rearrangement joins TRBV12-3 or TRBV12-4 to TRBJ2-5, with a tentative D call TRBD1 (6 bases). This CDR3 contains 14 residues. Trimming took off 7 bases at V and 1 base at J, with 13 bases between the two ends. CDR3 sequence reads: CASTRTETQETQYF. DNA of the CDR3: TGTGCCAGCACTAGGACAGAGACCCAAGAGACCCAGTACTTC.

The CDR3 sequence is CASSLGQNYEQYV. The CDR3 DNA reads as TGTGCCAGCAGTTTAGGGCAGAACTACGAGCAGTACGTC. The chain links TRBV28 to TRBJ2-7; D not certain. Germline CDR1 is MDHEN and CDR2 is SYDVKM. Trimming removed 2 bases at V and 3 bases at J, with 8 bases between. The CDR3 spans 13 residues.

The chain uses TRBV5-1 and TRBJ2-1; D is possibly TRBD1 (5 bases). Germline V gene sequence: CDR1 SGHRS, CDR2 YFSETQ. Trimming removed 3 bases at V and 5 bases at J, with 21 bases between. CDR3 size: 17 residues. Here the CDR3 reads CASSSRSGSVIDNEQFF. CDR3 nucleotide sequence: TGCGCCAGCAGCTCCCGATCAGGGTCAGTAATCGACAATGAGCAGTTCTTC.